Listed here are 28 T cell receptor beta chains from one sample, sequenced in a study of shared clonotypes between healthy human individuals. Assay: immunoSEQ multiplex PCR; the TCRdb copy retains only in-frame clones and omits some. The repertoire holds some 500,000 clones, approximately 95% seen once, with 0.055% to 0.075% in the top ten. Sequenced material: naive CD4+ T cells sorted from blood. This sample's subset: CD45RA+ positively selected. The receptor set was obtained from a woman between 25 and 40 years old in good health.

This chain connects TRBV5-6 to TRBJ2-3; D call uncertain. The V end was cut by 2 bases, the J end by 4 bases, with 2 bases between. CDR1 SGHDT and CDR2 YYEEEE come from the germline V gene. This CDR3 has 11 amino acids. CDR3 DNA sequence: TGTGCCAGCAGCTTATCAGATACGCAGTATTTT. Translated, it gives CASSLSDTQYF.

The genes are TRBV6-5 and TRBJ2-5; D remains unclear. The CDR3 covers 14 residues. Germline lookup yields CDR1 MNHEY and CDR2 SVGAGI. V lost 6 bases, J lost 1 base, and 12 bases lay in between. CDR3 region: CASSIDEVQETQYF. The CDR3 nucleotides read TGTGCCAGCAGCATCGACGAGGTCCAAGAGACCCAGTACTTC.

This chain uses TRBV18 with TRBJ2-3, with 7 nucleotides matching TRBD2. CDR1 and CDR2 (germline): KGHSH, LQKENI. CDR3 length: 15 amino acids. Losses at the gene ends were 3 bases for V and 6 bases for J; bases not matched to a gene: 9. The CDR3 here is CASSPDQRGTDTQYF. The CDR3 DNA reads TGTGCCAGCTCACCGGACCAGCGGGGTACGGATACGCAGTATTTT.

As to this clone: Other DNA sequences from this sample encode an identical CDR3 as well. J is TRBJ2-7 and V is TRBV7-9; unclear D gene. V was shortened by 2 bases and J by 0 bases, with 2 bases between the two germline ends. The length of the CDR3 is 12 residues. The germline V gene has CDR1 SEHNR and CDR2 FQNEAQ (reference sequence). CDR3 protein: CASSLSSYEQYF. In nucleotides, the CDR3 is TGTGCCAGCAGCTTAAGCTCCTACGAGCAGTACTTC.

This rearrangement joins TRBV6-6 to TRBJ2-3, with D perhaps matching TRBD1 (5 bases). The CDR3 totals 15 residues. The V gene's germline CDR1 is MNHNY and CDR2 SVGAGI (reference sequence). The germline V and J ends were trimmed by 5 bases and 0 bases, with 12 bases remaining between them. The chain's CDR3 is CASSPQGTSTDTQYF. In nucleotides, the CDR3 is TGTGCCAGCAGTCCCCAGGGTACTAGCACAGATACGCAGTATTTT.

The chain uses TRBV15 and TRBJ2-7; 8 bases map to TRBD1. Germline-derived CDR1 and CDR2 are LNHNV and YYDKDF (reference sequence). The V segment lost 1 base and the J segment 4 bases; nucleotides outside the gene matches: 9. The CDR3 totals 16 residues. Here the CDR3 reads CATSRVSTGDAYEQYF. CDR3 nucleotides: TGTGCCACCAGCAGAGTATCGACAGGGGATGCTTACGAGCAGTACTTC.

The chain couples TRBV28 to TRBJ2-4; tentatively, D is TRBD1 (6 bases). From germline, CDR1 is MDHEN and CDR2 SYDVKM. Trimming took 5 bases from V and 6 from J, leaving 17 bases between them. This CDR3 is built from 15 residues. In DNA form, the CDR3 reads TGTGCCAGCAGTGCAACGACAGGTTTTGGAAACATTCAGTACTTC. It specifies CASSATTGFGNIQYF.

The V call is TRBV6-6, the J call TRBJ2-5; D is unclear. The germline V and J ends were trimmed by 2 bases and 1 base, with 5 bases remaining between them. This CDR3 contains 13 residues. Looked up from germline, CDR1 is MNHNY and CDR2 is SVGAGI (reference sequence). The CDR3 spells CASSYRGQETQYF. The CDR3 DNA reads as TGTGCCAGCAGTTACCGCGGCCAAGAGACCCAGTACTTC.

CDR3 region: CASSLTPLAGGNEQFF. CDR3 DNA: TGCGCCAGCAGCTTGACCCCACTAGCGGGAGGCAATGAGCAGTTCTTC. The chain combines TRBV5-1 with TRBJ2-1, with TRBD2 matching over 12 bases. Germline trimming cut 1 base from V and 6 bases from J; bases unmatched to any gene: 5. The CDR3 loop spans 16 amino acids. The V gene's germline CDR1 is SGHRS and CDR2 YFSETQ.

The rearrangement uses TRBV19 and TRBJ2-5; TRBD2 matches 7 bases. Germline CDR1 is LNHDA and CDR2 is SQIVND (reference sequence). This CDR3 is built from 13 residues. V was clipped by 8 bases and J by 5 bases; unmatched bases: 8. As DNA, the CDR3 is TGTGCCAGTCAACCGGGAGGCGAGGAGACCCAGTACTTC. The encoded protein is CASQPGGEETQYF. The variable domain in full, with the rest retrieved from reference TRBV19 and TRBJ2-5, is DGGITQSPKYLFRKEGQNVTLSCEQNLNHDAMYWYRQDPGQGLRLIYYSQIVNDFQKGDIAEGYSVSREKKESFPLTVTSAQKNPTAFYLCASQPGGEETQYFGPGTRLLVL.

The rearrangement joins TRBV19 to TRBJ1-5, with D unclear. CDR3 size: 14 residues. The germline gives CDR1 LNHDA, CDR2 SQIVND (reference sequence). V shed 4 bases and J shed 5 bases, with 12 bases lying between them. CDR3: CASSRGQRDQPQHF. CDR3 in DNA: TGTGCCAGTAGTAGGGGTCAACGGGATCAGCCCCAGCATTTT.

The CDR3 loop reads CASSPKGTGRDEQFF. As DNA, the CDR3 is TGTGCCAGCAGCCCTAAGGGGACAGGTAGGGATGAGCAGTTCTTC. This chain connects TRBV7-9 to TRBJ2-1; 8 nucleotides match TRBD1. Germline V gene data show CDR1 as SEHNR and CDR2 as FQNEAQ (reference sequence). The CDR3 spans 15 residues. With 5 bases clipped from V and 8 bases from J, the junction kept 11 bases outside the gene matches. Together with reference TRBV7-9 and TRBJ2-1, the CDR3 gives the full variable domain: DTGVSQNPRHKITKRGQNVTFRCDPISEHNRLYWYRQTLGQGPEFLTYFQNEAQLEKSRLLSDRFSAERPKGSFSTLEIQRTEQGDSAMYLCASSPKGTGRDEQFFGPGTRLTVL.

The rearrangement joins TRBV9 to TRBJ1-2; possibly TRBD1 for D (5 bases). Deletions cut 0 bases from V and 7 bases from J, with 13 bases between. CDR1 is SGDLS, CDR2 YYNGEE, per germline. The CDR3 extends over 14 amino acids. The CDR3 region has the DNA TGTGCCAGCAGCGTAGAACGTCGGGGGGGTGGCTACACCTTC. This translates into CASSVERRGGGYTF.

The V gene is TRBV28, the J gene TRBJ2-6, with 9 bases identical to TRBD1. Germline-derived CDR1 and CDR2 are MDHEN and SYDVKM. The CDR3 runs to 17 residues. Trimming took 4 bases from V and 0 from J; bases not matched to a gene: 4. As DNA, the CDR3 is TGTGCCAGCAGTTCGGGACAGGGCAACTCTGGGGCCAACGTCCTGACTTTC. It specifies CASSSGQGNSGANVLTF. The whole variable domain, remainder taken from reference TRBV28 and TRBJ2-6, is DVKVTQSSRYLVKRTGEKVFLECVQDMDHENMFWYRQDPGLGLRLIYFSYDVKMKEKGDIPEGYSVSREKKERFSLILESASTNQTSMYLCASSSGQGNSGANVLTFGAGSRLTVL.

This clone was detected a few times. CDR3 amino acids: CASSLTTGVYGYTF. The CDR3 DNA is TGCGCCAGCAGCTTGACGACAGGGGTCTATGGCTACACCTTC. The chain joins TRBV5-1 to TRBJ1-2, with 8 bases lining up with TRBD1. This CDR3 contains 14 residues. The germline gives CDR1 SGHRS, CDR2 YFSETQ. The V segment lost 1 base and the J segment 4 bases; nucleotides outside the gene matches: 3.

The chain uses TRBV23-1 and TRBJ2-1; 12 positions agree with TRBD2. TRBV23-1 is known as an ORF, though its function is uncertain. This CDR3 comprises 21 residues. Losses at the gene ends were 3 bases for V and 9 bases for J; bases not matched to a gene: 24. This chain's CDR3 is CASSHSPGIPGLAGFCGEQFF. In nucleotides, the CDR3 is TGCGCCAGCAGTCATTCACCAGGAATTCCAGGACTAGCGGGGTTCTGTGGTGAGCAGTTCTTC.

This rearrangement joins TRBV18 to TRBJ2-7; 7 bases are a match to TRBD1. Germline values: CDR1 KGHSH, CDR2 LQKENI. V lost 1 base, J lost 1 base, and 4 bases stayed unmatched. The CDR3 loop spans 15 amino acids. CDR3 nucleotide sequence: TGTGCCAGCTCACCACAAGGGGACAGTTCCTACGAGCAGTACTTC. Its translation is CASSPQGDSSYEQYF.

This clone is a singleton in its sample. This sequence joins TRBV7-9 and TRBJ2-1, with D tentatively TRBD2 (6 bases). Between the trimmed V and J ends, which lost 4 bases and 4 bases, there was a span of 14 bases. This CDR3 has 15 amino acids. CDR1 SEHNR and CDR2 FQNEAQ come from the germline V gene (reference sequence). The CDR3 nucleotides read TGTGCCAGCAGCTCCCGGGAGAAGGGGTACAATGAGCAGTTCTTC. As protein: CASSSREKGYNEQFF.

The rearrangement links TRBV25-1 to TRBJ1-6; D is uncertain. The ends were cut back, 2 bases at V and 7 bases at J, with 15 bases in the middle. This CDR3 is built from 16 residues. CDR1 and CDR2 (germline): MGHDK, SYGVNS. CDR3 in DNA: TGTGCCAGCAGTGAAGGAGTATGGAGAGGGAATTCACCCCTCCACTTT. Translated, it gives CASSEGVWRGNSPLHF.

CDR3 sequence: CASSRPGTPTGEQYF. As DNA, the CDR3 is TGTGCCAGCAGCCGACCCGGGACACCCACAGGCGAGCAGTACTTC. This chain uses TRBV7-9 with TRBJ2-7; D might be TRBD1 (6 bases). The CDR3 contains 15 residues. Germline V gene lookup returns CDR1 SEHNR and CDR2 FQNEAQ (reference sequence). Trimming stripped 5 bases from V and 6 bases from J, with 20 bases between. Combining the CDR3 with reference TRBV7-9 and TRBJ2-7 gives the whole variable domain DTGVSQNPRHKITKRGQNVTFRCDPISEHNRLYWYRQTLGQGPEFLTYFQNEAQLEKSRLLSDRFSAERPKGSFSTLEIQRTEQGDSAMYLCASSRPGTPTGEQYFGPGTRLTVT.

J is TRBJ2-7 and V is TRBV6-1; D gene ambiguous. The germline V gene encodes CDR1 MNHNS and CDR2 SASEGT. Trimming removed 4 bases at V and 3 bases at J, with 10 bases between. The CDR3 covers 13 residues. This CDR3 is CASSGPPDYEQYF. The CDR3 DNA sequence: TGTGCCAGCAGTGGACCCCCGGACTACGAGCAGTACTTC.

This chain joins TRBV19 and TRBJ2-7; 10 bases match TRBD2. In germline, CDR1 is LNHDA, CDR2 SQIVND (reference sequence). Losses at the gene ends were 0 bases for V and 5 bases for J; bases not matched to a gene: 4. This CDR3 is built from 15 residues. The CDR3 nucleotides read TGTGCCAGTAGTATAGACTTCGGGACTAGCGACGAGCAGTACTTC. Amino acid sequence: CASSIDFGTSDEQYF.

V and J are TRBV2 and TRBJ2-4; maybe TRBD1 (6 bases). Trimming removed 8 bases at V and 5 bases at J, with 16 bases between. Looked up from germline, CDR1 is SNHLY and CDR2 is FYNNEI. The CDR3 consists of 14 residues. The CDR3 coding sequence is TGTGCCAGCCGACCGGGACACGGACAAAACATTCAGTACTTC. This gives the protein CASRPGHGQNIQYF.

This clone was seen a single time. The genes are TRBV14 and TRBJ2-4, with TRBD1 matching 7 bases. The CDR3 is 13 amino acids. Germline V gives CDR1 SGHDN, CDR2 FVKESK. J lost 4 bases, V lost 3 bases, and 0 bases had no gene match. The CDR3: CASSQGQKNIQYF. Here the CDR3 DNA reads TGTGCCAGCAGCCAGGGACAGAAAAACATTCAGTACTTC.

This chain uses TRBV18 with TRBJ1-2; D is perhaps TRBD1 (5 bases). V was clipped by 3 bases and J by 7 bases, with 6 bases between them. Germline values: CDR1 KGHSH, CDR2 LQKENI. This CDR3 comprises 11 residues. Here the CDR3 reads CASSPGVGYTF. In nucleotides, the CDR3 is TGTGCCAGCTCACCGGGGGTTGGCTACACCTTC. The full variable domain, its missing parts supplied by reference TRBV18 and TRBJ1-2, is NAGVMQNPRHLVRRRGQEARLRCSPMKGHSHVYWYRQLPEEGLKFMVYLQKENIIDESGMPKERFSAEFPKEGPSILRIQQVVRGDSAAYFCASSPGVGYTFGSGTRLTVV.

This chain's CDR3 is CASGLDRENTEAFF. CDR3 nucleotide sequence: TGTGCCAGCGGGCTGGACAGAGAGAACACTGAAGCTTTCTTT. The rearrangement joins TRBV6-4 to TRBJ1-1, with a weak D call TRBD1 (6 bases). The CDR3 is made up of 14 amino acids. Germline V gives CDR1 MRHNA, CDR2 SNTAGT. With 8 bases removed from V and 1 base from J, the gap between germline ends came to 14 bases.

The chain joins TRBV28 to TRBJ2-3; D call uncertain. Germline V gene data show CDR1 as MDHEN and CDR2 as SYDVKM. This CDR3 is built from 20 residues. The V end lost 2 bases, the J end lost 0 bases, and 24 bases lay between the germline ends. Here the CDR3 DNA reads TGTGCCAGCAGTTTAGGATGTACTTTTTGGGATTGTAGGAGCACAGATACGCAGTATTTT. This translates into CASSLGCTFWDCRSTDTQYF.

This chain uses TRBV6-5 with TRBJ1-5; TRBD1 might be the D (6 bases). The CDR3 runs 15 residues. CDR1 and CDR2 from the germline V gene are MNHEY and SVGAGI. Trimming pared 6 bases from V and 1 base from J, leaving 13 bases between. The chain's CDR3 is CASSSRGRSNQPQHF. Here the CDR3 DNA reads TGTGCCAGCAGCTCAAGGGGGAGGAGCAATCAGCCCCAGCATTTT.